These 3 T cell receptor beta chains share one sample of origin, sequenced in a study of T cells after yellow fever vaccination. TCRdb re-analysed the 5' RACE reads in MiXCR, keeping a single row per CDR3 protein. The table includes some 390,000 distinct CDR3 sequences, around 19% detected once. The source material was PBMCs, sampled before the yellow fever booster vaccination. The source is a man aged 18 to 30 who received the YFV17D yellow fever vaccine.

The genes are TRBV7-2 and TRBJ2-3, with D maybe TRBD1 (5 bases). Trimming removed 5 bases from V and 1 base from J, with 16 bases in between. Germline V CDR1 and CDR2: SGHTA, FQGNSA. The CDR3 sequence is 16 residues long. For the CDR3, the DNA is TGTGCCAGCAGCGGGATTTTTGACAGCCGCACAGATACGCAGTATTTT. Protein sequence: CASSGIFDSRTDTQYF.

This sequence joins TRBV4-2 and TRBJ2-7, with 10 positions matching TRBD1. The CDR3 spans 16 residues. The V segment lost 5 bases and the J segment 1 base; nucleotides outside the gene matches: 8. The germline V gene has CDR1 LGHNA and CDR2 YNFKEQ. CDR3 loop: CASSGPGQGESYEQYF. For the CDR3, the DNA is TGTGCCAGCAGCGGACCAGGACAGGGGGAATCCTACGAGCAGTACTTC.

The genes are TRBV7-2 and TRBJ2-1; the match to TRBD1 covers 12 bases. Germline V gene lookup returns CDR1 SGHTA and CDR2 FQGNSA. This CDR3 comprises 17 residues. V lost 1 base and J lost 9; bases outside the gene matches: 10. CDR3 loop: CASSLGGPGQGASEQFF. In DNA, the CDR3 is TGTGCCAGCAGCTTAGGGGGCCCGGGACAGGGGGCGAGTGAGCAGTTCTTC. Supplemented by reference TRBV7-2 and TRBJ2-1, the full variable domain reads GAGVSQSPSNKVTEKGKDVELRCDPISGHTALYWYRQSLGQGLEFLIYFQGNSAPDKSGLPSDRFSAERTGGSVSTLTIQRTQQEDSAVYLCASSLGGPGQGASEQFFGPGTRLTVL.